Below, 22 T cell receptor beta chains from the same sample are listed, as sequenced in a study of OX40 agonist ivuxolimab in advanced cancers. The data were produced by immunoSEQ multiplex PCR, yet TCRdb's version contains in-frame clones alone and is incomplete. The sample yields about 45,000 clones, just over 90% seen once. Sequenced here: CD4+ or CD8+ T cells sorted from blood, sampled in a trial of the OX40 agonist ivuxolimab. The source of these receptors is an adult with an advanced solid tumor such as melanoma, head and neck, liver or kidney cancer.

This clone showed up just once. The chain has TRBV7-6 and TRBJ2-2; 10 nucleotides agree with TRBD2. V lost 5 bases, J lost 1 base, and 10 bases stayed unmatched. Germline values: CDR1 SGHVS, CDR2 FNYEAQ. The CDR3 contains 18 residues. The CDR3 spells CASSPTARLAGNTGELFF. CDR3 nucleotide sequence: TGTGCCAGCAGCCCTACGGCGCGACTAGCGGGGAACACCGGGGAGCTGTTTTTT. Filled out from reference TRBV7-6 and TRBJ2-2, the complete variable domain reads GAGVSQSPRYKVTKRGQDVALRCDPISGHVSLYWYRQALGQGPEFLTYFNYEAQQDKSGLPNDRFSAERPEGSISTLTIQRTEQRDSAMYRCASSPTARLAGNTGELFFGEGSRLTVL.

In its sample, this clone was seen once. This sequence joins TRBV28 and TRBJ1-4, with 8 bases matching TRBD1. Germline CDR1 is MDHEN and CDR2 is SYDVKM. Trimming at V came to 5 bases and at J to 2 bases, leaving 10 bases not matched to a gene. The CDR3 has 17 amino acids. The CDR3 nucleotides are TGTGCCAGCAGTCCTCGGACAGGGAGTAGGACTAATGAAAAACTGTTTTTT. Residues: CASSPRTGSRTNEKLFF.

This clone was observed once. The chain has TRBV5-6 and TRBJ2-7; the D gene is possibly TRBD2 (5 bases). The V gene lost 0 bases and the J gene lost 0 bases, with 10 bases spanning the gap. This CDR3 spans 15 amino acids. CDR1 is SGHDT, CDR2 YYEEEE, per germline. The CDR3 bases are TGTGCCAGCAGCTTGGAGCGGCACCCCTCCTACGAGCAGTACTTC. This codes for CASSLERHPSYEQYF.

The sample holds one count of this clone. This chain links TRBV7-9 with TRBJ1-5; a possible D gene is TRBD1 (5 bases). Germline V lookup: CDR1 SEHNR, CDR2 FQNEAQ (reference sequence). Trimming took off 5 bases at V and 4 bases at J, with 15 bases between the two ends. This CDR3 has 15 amino acids. The CDR3 protein is CASSPGTAKNQPQHF. The CDR3 nucleotides are TGTGCCAGCAGCCCCGGGACGGCGAAAAATCAGCCCCAGCATTTT.

The rearrangement uses TRBV6-1 and TRBJ2-7; 7 positions match TRBD2. The CDR3 is 13 amino acids. V shed 8 bases, J shed 4 bases, and the junction held 8 bases outside the gene matches. Germline V CDR1 and CDR2: MNHNS, SASEGT. DNA of the CDR3: TGTGCCAGCGGGTGGGGGGGAGGTTACGAGCAGTACTTC. Protein sequence: CASGWGGGYEQYF.

The chain has TRBV28 and TRBJ1-1; 8 nucleotides align to TRBD1. The CDR3 is made up of 14 amino acids. The V gene end was trimmed by 7 bases and the J gene end by 5 bases; junction bases not matched to a gene: 9. Germline V lookup: CDR1 MDHEN, CDR2 SYDVKM. Written as DNA, the CDR3 is TGTGCCAGCACCGAGACAGGGGAGGGAACTGAAGCTTTCTTT. This encodes CASTETGEGTEAFF.

The chain links TRBV6-5 to TRBJ1-5; 8 nucleotides match TRBD1. The V gene end was trimmed by 8 bases and the J gene end by 2 bases; junction bases not matched to a gene: 8. Germline CDR1 and CDR2: MNHEY and SVGAGI. The CDR3 runs 15 residues. Here the CDR3 reads CASRPRGPGNQPQHF. The CDR3 nucleotides read TGTGCCAGCCGCCCCAGGGGGCCGGGCAATCAGCCCCAGCATTTT.

On this clone: In the same sample, other DNA sequences code for this CDR3. This chain uses TRBV28 with TRBJ1-1, with D possibly matching TRBD1 (5 bases). Trimming removed 1 base from V and 3 bases from J, with 12 bases in between. Germline values: CDR1 MDHEN, CDR2 SYDVKM. CDR3 length: 15 residues. The CDR3 DNA sequence: TGTGCCAGCAGTTTATTGGCAGGGTTAGACACTGAAGCTTTCTTT. Protein product: CASSLLAGLDTEAFF.

The rearrangement links TRBV28 to TRBJ1-2, with 8 positions matching TRBD1. This CDR3 contains 14 residues. Losses at the gene ends were 4 bases for V and 8 bases for J; bases not matched to a gene: 9. Germline lookup yields CDR1 MDHEN and CDR2 SYDVKM. The CDR3 bases are TGTGCCAGCAGTTGGACAGGGACCGTGGGGGGCTACACCTTC. Translating it yields CASSWTGTVGGYTF.

The chain recombines TRBV19 with TRBJ2-5, with 8 bases that match TRBD2. Germline-derived CDR1 and CDR2 are LNHDA and SQIVND (reference sequence). The CDR3 contains 13 residues. V lost 6 bases to trimming and J lost 5 bases; unmatched junction nucleotides: 5. CDR3 region: CASRGTSWETQYF. The CDR3 DNA is TGTGCCAGTAGGGGGACTAGTTGGGAGACCCAGTACTTC.

The CDR3 loop reads CASRPGQGADTQYF. DNA of the CDR3: TGTGCCAGCAGACCGGGACAGGGGGCAGATACGCAGTATTTT. The rearrangement joins TRBV2 to TRBJ2-3; 11 bases align to TRBD1. V lost 6 bases to trimming and J lost 4 bases; unmatched junction nucleotides: 3. In germline, CDR1 is SNHLY, CDR2 FYNNEI. The CDR3 sequence is 14 residues long.

The chain combines TRBV27 with TRBJ2-3, with 9 bases aligning to TRBD1. Germline CDR1 is MNHEY and CDR2 is SMNVEV (reference sequence). Trimming removed 6 bases from V and 6 bases from J; junction bases left unmatched: 7. This CDR3 region has 14 residues. The CDR3 sequence is CASRNTGGSDTQYF. The CDR3 DNA follows: TGTGCCAGCAGAAATACAGGGGGCTCGGATACGCAGTATTTT.

The chain couples TRBV4-1 to TRBJ2-1, with 8 positions matching TRBD1. CDR3 size: 15 residues. The V segment lost 6 bases and the J segment 2 bases; nucleotides outside the gene matches: 6. Germline lookup yields CDR1 MGHRA and CDR2 YSYEKL. The CDR3 region has the DNA TGCGCCAGCAGTCTACAGGGGGGCGCCTACAATGAGCAGTTCTTC. It codes for CASSLQGGAYNEQFF.

This chain connects TRBV28 to TRBJ2-3; either TRBD1 or TRBD2 may supply D (5 bases each). Per germline, CDR1 MDHEN and CDR2 SYDVKM. V gave up 5 bases and J gave up 1 base, with 7 bases separating them. CDR3 size: 13 residues. The CDR3 DNA is TGTGCCAGCAGTGTGGGGGGCACAGATACGCAGTATTTT. Residues: CASSVGGTDTQYF.

This chain links TRBV7-6 with TRBJ1-1; D may be TRBD1 (6 bases). The CDR3 is made up of 13 amino acids. The germline V gene encodes CDR1 SGHVS and CDR2 FNYEAQ. Between the trimmed V and J ends, which lost 2 bases and 5 bases, there was a span of 9 bases. The CDR3 spells CASSLQGWTEAFF. Written as DNA, the CDR3 is TGTGCCAGCAGCTTACAGGGGTGGACTGAAGCTTTCTTT.

This chain joins TRBV6-5 and TRBJ1-1, with unresolved D. The CDR3 has 13 amino acids. Germline V gene lookup returns CDR1 MNHEY and CDR2 SVGAGI. The ends were cut back, 4 bases at V and 0 bases at J, with 6 bases in the middle. The CDR3: CASSWIMNTEAFF. The DNA for the CDR3 is TGTGCCAGCAGTTGGATAATGAACACTGAAGCTTTCTTT.

The chain employs TRBV2 and TRBJ2-3, with 9 bases lining up with TRBD1. Germline V gene data show CDR1 as SNHLY and CDR2 as FYNNEI. Losses at the gene ends were 6 bases for V and 0 bases for J; bases not matched to a gene: 10. The CDR3 is 17 residues long. The CDR3 loop is CASSGTGTGFSTDTQYF. Here the CDR3 DNA reads TGTGCCAGCAGCGGGACCGGGACAGGGTTTAGCACAGATACGCAGTATTTT. Full variable domain (outside the CDR3, taken from reference TRBV2 and TRBJ2-3): EPEVTQTPSHQVTQMGQEVILRCVPISNHLYFYWYRQILGQKVEFLVSFYNNEISEKSEIFDDQFSVERPDGSNFTLKIRSTKLEDSAMYFCASSGTGTGFSTDTQYFGPGTRLTVL.

V and J are TRBV5-1 and TRBJ1-3; D unresolved. V was clipped by 1 base and J by 0 bases, with 14 bases between them. This CDR3 is 17 amino acids long. Germline V gene data show CDR1 as SGHRS and CDR2 as YFSETQ. CDR3 nucleotide sequence: TGCGCCAGCAGCTTGTCGGCGTCGGGATACTCTGGAAACACCATATATTTT. Amino acids: CASSLSASGYSGNTIYF.

The chain has TRBV19 and TRBJ2-1, with D perhaps TRBD2 (5 bases). Trimming left V 3 bases short and J 12 bases short, with 12 bases between. Germline-derived CDR1 and CDR2 are LNHDA and SQIVND (reference sequence). This CDR3 spans 12 amino acids. CDR3 sequence reads: CASSIGVIGQFF. DNA of the CDR3: TGTGCCAGTAGTATCGGGGTTATAGGGCAGTTCTTC.

This chain uses TRBV30 with TRBJ2-1; D remains unclear. The germline V gene has CDR1 GTSNPN and CDR2 SVGIG (reference sequence). The CDR3 has 12 residues. V lost 3 bases and J lost 3, with 6 bases in between. This CDR3 is CAWRSIYNEQFF. CDR3 in DNA: TGTGCCTGGAGGAGCATCTACAATGAGCAGTTCTTC.

This sequence joins TRBV5-4 and TRBJ1-4, with D maybe TRBD1 (5 bases). This CDR3 has 13 amino acids. Trimming shortened V by 2 bases and J by 7 bases, and 9 bases separated the two germline ends. Germline-derived CDR1 and CDR2 are SGHNT and YYREEE (reference sequence). The CDR3 nucleotides are TGTGCCAGCAGCTTCCAGGGTAGTGAAAAACTGTTTTTT. Translated, it gives CASSFQGSEKLFF.

This chain connects TRBV2 to TRBJ2-7, with 8 bases fitting TRBD2. The J segment lost 4 bases and the V segment lost 6 bases, leaving 11 bases of the junction unmatched. The CDR3 runs 15 residues. The V gene's germline CDR1 is SNHLY and CDR2 FYNNEI. CDR3 coding DNA: TGTGCCAGCAGCTTTTATTTAGCGGGGAGGTACGAGCAGTACTTC. As protein: CASSFYLAGRYEQYF.